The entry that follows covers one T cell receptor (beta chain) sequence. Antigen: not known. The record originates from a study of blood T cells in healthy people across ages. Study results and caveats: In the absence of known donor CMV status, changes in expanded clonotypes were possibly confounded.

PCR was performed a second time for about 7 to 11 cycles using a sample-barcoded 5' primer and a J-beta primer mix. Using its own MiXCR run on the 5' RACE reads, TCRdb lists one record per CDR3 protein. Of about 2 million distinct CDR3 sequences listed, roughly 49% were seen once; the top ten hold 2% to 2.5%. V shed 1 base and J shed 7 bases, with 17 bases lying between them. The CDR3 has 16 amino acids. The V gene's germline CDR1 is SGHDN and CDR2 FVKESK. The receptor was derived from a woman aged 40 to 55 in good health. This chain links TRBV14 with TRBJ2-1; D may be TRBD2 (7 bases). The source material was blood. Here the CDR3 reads CASSQVGRGLANEQFF. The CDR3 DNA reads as TGTGCCAGCAGCCAAGTCGGGCGGGGGCTAGCGAATGAGCAGTTCTTC.